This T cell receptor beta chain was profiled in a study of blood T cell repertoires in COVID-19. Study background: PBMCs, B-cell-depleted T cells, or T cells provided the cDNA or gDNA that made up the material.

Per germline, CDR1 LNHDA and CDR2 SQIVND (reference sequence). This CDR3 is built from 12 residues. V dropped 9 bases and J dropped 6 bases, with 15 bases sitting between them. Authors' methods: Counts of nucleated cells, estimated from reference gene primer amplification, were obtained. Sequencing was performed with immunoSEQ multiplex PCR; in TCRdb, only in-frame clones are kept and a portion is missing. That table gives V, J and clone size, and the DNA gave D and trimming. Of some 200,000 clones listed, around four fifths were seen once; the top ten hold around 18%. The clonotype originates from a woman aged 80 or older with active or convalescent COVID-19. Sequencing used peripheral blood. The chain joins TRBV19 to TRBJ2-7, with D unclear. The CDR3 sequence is CASHGKLGEQYF. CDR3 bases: TGTGCCAGCCACGGTAAACTTGGCGAGCAGTACTTC.